This TCR beta chain is from a study of Tregs in tolerant kidney transplant recipients. General study results and limits: Biological reproducibility was not directly addressed in this study. Activated donor B cell expansion appeared to reveal the most relevant donor-specific TCRbeta repertoire. Tolerant patients' donor-specific Tregs expanded beyond overall Tregs, suggesting antigen-driven growth.

The germline gives CDR1 SGDLS, CDR2 YYNGEE. This CDR3 region has 16 residues. With 3 bases clipped from V and 0 bases from J, the junction kept 5 bases outside the gene matches. Turning to this clone: Its specificity is unknown.

Sequencing was performed with immunoSEQ multiplex PCR; in TCRdb, only in-frame clones are kept and a portion is missing. The table lists 50,000 to 85,000 clones, 80% to 95% of them singletons, with approximately 11% in the top ten. The receptor was isolated from a human donor who received a combined kidney and bone marrow transplant. Sequenced here: CD8+ T cells from blood, sampled before the transplant. This chain joins TRBV9 and TRBJ2-3, with TRBD2 identical over 9 bases. CDR3 loop: CASSGHSGGSTDTQYF. In DNA, the CDR3 is TGTGCCAGCAGCGGGCATAGCGGGGGAAGCACAGATACGCAGTATTTT.